The sequence of this T cell receptor (beta chain) was determined in a study of T cell responses to AZD1222 COVID-19 vaccine (dated by TCRdb to the early 2020s). As for the study more broadly: AZD1222 recipients given second doses at about 4 weeks or at about 12 weeks were pooled, since spike-specific TCR depth and breadth were not found to differ between the two schedules. A total of 240 or so trial participants underwent TCR sequencing, of whom about 210 had received two doses of AZD1222 and around 25 had received two doses of the MenACWY control vaccine. Trial participants were enrolled by age into subgroups of 18-55, 56-69 and 70-plus years, and 148, 28 and 57 TCR-sequenced participants, respectively, were included in these subgroups. On the study overall, not on this receptor specifically: The vaccine-associated CD4 TCRs covered the entire spike protein, and the dominant responses fell in regions 160-218 and 743-854. After two AZD1222 doses, spike-specific TCR breadth and depth were significantly higher than at day 0 and than in MenACWY recipients. In the small 56-69-year group, the increase in depth fell short of significance, most likely because of low power. Reportedly, almost half of the unique spike-specific TCRs recognized epitopes lying outside the regions that are mutated in the B.1.351 and B.1.1.7 variants. Only 5 to 7 AZD1222 recipients were SARS-CoV-2 seropositive at baseline, limiting conclusions about previously exposed vaccinees. No day 14 peak-response samples were available, so repertoires were characterized only after the peak T cell response. Participants were mostly white British, with more females than males. The authors suggested clonal diversity may have been underestimated.

The time point label for this specimen denotes: baseline before first vaccination. Vaccinee samples were obtained from the UK trials COV001 and COV002, which included a single-blind randomized controlled phase 2/3 trial of AZD1222 (ChAdOx1 nCoV-19) in healthy adults. Trial participant PBMC samples were collected at day 0 and day 28 after the second dose for TCRbeta chain sequencing. The CDR3 regions of human TCRbeta chains were analyzed by immunosequencing. The authors' analysis ran thus. TCRs in the repertoires were matched against a reference library of SARS-CoV-2-specific TCRs that had been generated with the MIRA antigen-specificity platform. Breadth was defined as the fraction of unique TCRs that were SARS-CoV-2-associated, and depth was defined as the fraction of total T cells that were SARS-CoV-2-associated. Using the MIRA data, each spike-specific TCR was mapped to the spike region that the TCR reacts to and placed in a CD4 or CD8 class. Log10-transformed breadth and depth values were compared by one-way ANOVA with Sidak's multiple comparisons tests. TCRdb limited this immuneACCESS table to in-frame rearrangements with V and J called. A share of clones is missing; checked studies link under half to unresolved V genes, and the rest is unexplained. V and J calls and clone size follow that table, whereas D and trimming were derived from the DNA. A total of tens of thousands of clones appear in this sample, about 82% of them only once. About 9.5% of the sample comes from the top ten.

From its cysteine to its phenylalanine, the CDR3 spans 15 amino acids. The sequence is cut down to CDR3 DNA, 45 bases in frame from base 1. Compared with germline, V lacks 2 bases and J lacks 6 bases; bases without a gene match: 6. The germline V gene gives CDR1 as KGHSH and CDR2 as LQKENI. A word on this clone: No antigen is known for it. No base quality values were provided; no much bigger clone lies one nucleotide off.

The sequence derives from an adult in good health. The V and J segments used are TRBV18 and TRBJ1-4, and 7 junction bases match TRBD1. Sequencing was performed on peripheral blood, taken on day 0 of AZD1222 vaccination. In nucleotide form, the sequence is TGTGCCAGCTCACCAGTCAGGCAGGGGGATGAAAAACTGTTTTTT. This codes for CASSPVRQGDEKLFF.